The rows below give T cell receptor beta chains drawn from one sample of a study of shared clonotypes between healthy human individuals. This table comes from immunoSEQ multiplex PCR, and its TCRdb copy is limited to in-frame clones, with some not included. This sample yields about 2.4 million clones, of which over 85% are seen a single time; roughly 0.39% belongs to the top ten. The sample was naive CD4+ T cells from PBMCs. Receptor source: a man younger than 35 in good health. Some clones in this sample may be carry-over from other donors' samples. The CDR3 runs from the conserved cysteine through the conserved F or W. Clone size, where shown, is once, few, many, or a class for clones that have expanded.

size: NA; V: TRBV5-1; J: TRBJ1-3; CDR3: CASSPGQGIGNTIYF
size: NA; V: TRBV2; J: TRBJ2-5; CDR3: CASTWGGTQYF
size: NA; V: TRBV18; J: TRBJ2-5; CDR3: CASSPAGAWETQYF
size: NA; V: TRBV6-5; J: TRBJ2-3; CDR3: CASSGQSTDTQYF
size: once; V: TRBV29-1; J: TRBJ1-2; CDR3: CSVGPRPYGYTF
size: NA; V: TRBV11-2; J: TRBJ2-3; CDR3: CASSFTGTIPDTQYF
size: NA; V: TRBV5-1; J: TRBJ2-7; CDR3: CASSFGVPGSSSSYEQYF
size: NA; V: TRBV2; J: TRBJ2-7; CDR3: CASSAEVTGKDEQYF
size: NA; V: TRBV29-1; J: TRBJ2-7; CDR3: CSVTRGSTYEQYF
size: few; V: TRBV6-1; J: TRBJ1-1; CDR3: CASSVDSAKAFF
size: once; V: TRBV25-1; J: TRBJ2-4; CDR3: CASSLIIREAKNIQYF
size: NA; V: TRBV7-3; J: TRBJ2-3; CDR3: CASSGQAGGSTDTQYF
size: few; V: TRBV6-1; J: TRBJ1-5; CDR3: CASSVTGQNNQPQHF
size: NA; V: TRBV6-5; J: TRBJ2-2; CDR3: CASTQRATNTGELFF
size: once; V: TRBV6-1; J: TRBJ2-3; CDR3: CASRGDRASDTQYF
size: once; V: TRBV29-1; J: TRBJ2-1; CDR3: CSVRLHRGYEQFF
size: NA; V: TRBV28; J: TRBJ1-2; CDR3: CASSRTFWYGYTF
size: NA; V: TRBV7-3; J: TRBJ2-3; CDR3: CASSLGLVDTQYF
size: NA; V: TRBV5-1; J: TRBJ2-1; CDR3: CASSLEGPNEQFF
size: once; V: TRBV7-2; J: TRBJ2-5; CDR3: CASSFGGQETQYF
size: NA; V: TRBV6-5; J: TRBJ2-7; CDR3: CASSPTGVTYEQYF
size: once; V: TRBV15; J: TRBJ1-2; CDR3: CATARGLNYGYTF
size: NA; V: TRBV2; J: TRBJ1-5; CDR3: CASSEMDQPQHF
size: NA; V: TRBV27; J: TRBJ2-1; CDR3: CASSPSPTVPMVHNEQFF